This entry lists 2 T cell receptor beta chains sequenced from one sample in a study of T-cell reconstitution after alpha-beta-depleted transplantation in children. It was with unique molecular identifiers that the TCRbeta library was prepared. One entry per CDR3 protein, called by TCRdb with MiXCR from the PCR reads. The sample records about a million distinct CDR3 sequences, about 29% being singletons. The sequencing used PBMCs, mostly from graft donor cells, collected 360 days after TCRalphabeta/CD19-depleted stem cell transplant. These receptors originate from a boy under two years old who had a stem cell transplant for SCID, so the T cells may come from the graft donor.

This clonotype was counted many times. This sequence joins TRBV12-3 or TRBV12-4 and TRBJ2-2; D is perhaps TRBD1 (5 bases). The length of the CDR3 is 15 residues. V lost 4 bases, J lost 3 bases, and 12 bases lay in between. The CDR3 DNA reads TGTGCCAGCAGTTGGGGCAGTAAGGACACCGGGGAGCTGTTTTTT. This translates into CASSWGSKDTGELFF.

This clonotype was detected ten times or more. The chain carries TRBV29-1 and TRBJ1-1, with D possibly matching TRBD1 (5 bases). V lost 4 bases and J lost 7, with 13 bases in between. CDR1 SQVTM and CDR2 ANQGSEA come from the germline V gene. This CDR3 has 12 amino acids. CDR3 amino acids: CSVVDSEFEAFF. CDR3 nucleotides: TGCAGCGTTGTCGACAGTGAGTTTGAAGCTTTCTTT.